The 10 T cell receptor beta chains below were found in one sample sequenced in a study of blood T cell repertoires in COVID-19. Profiled with immunoSEQ multiplex PCR; TCRdb holds only in-frame clones, not every one. The sample records about 40,000 clones, around 87% being singletons. Material for sequencing was peripheral blood. Receptors were obtained from a woman of 80 years or more with active COVID-19.

The count of this clone is one. The V gene is TRBV9, the J gene TRBJ1-2, with D uncertain. Trimming left V 0 bases short and J 8 bases short, with 14 bases between. The CDR3 loop spans 14 amino acids. The germline CDR1 and CDR2 sequences are SGDLS and YYNGEE. The CDR3 coding sequence is TGTGCCAGCAGCGTAGGTCACAGAACGAGAGGCTACACCTTC. Residues: CASSVGHRTRGYTF. The variable domain in full, with the rest retrieved from reference TRBV9 and TRBJ1-2, is DSGVTQTPKHLITATGQRVTLRCSPRSGDLSVYWYQQSLDQGLQFLIQYYNGEERAKGNILERFSAQQFPDLHSELNLSSLELGDSALYFCASSVGHRTRGYTFGSGTRLTVV.

V and J are TRBV4-1 and TRBJ1-6, with unresolved D. CDR3 length equals 17 residues. The V and J ends lost 1 base and 0 bases respectively, with 10 bases between them. Germline CDR1 and CDR2: MGHRA and YSYEKL. CDR3 sequence (DNA): TGCGCCAGCAGCCAAGGGGGAGGACGCTCCTATAATTCACCCCTCCACTTT. Protein product: CASSQGGGRSYNSPLHF.

This chain joins TRBV30 and TRBJ2-7; 8 bases agree with TRBD1. The V gene end was trimmed by 4 bases and the J gene end by 7 bases; junction bases not matched to a gene: 15. CDR1 and CDR2 (germline): GTSNPN, SVGIG (reference sequence). CDR3 length: 15 amino acids. CDR3 region: CAWTAGTGPFTEQYF. The CDR3 DNA reads TGTGCCTGGACCGCCGGGACAGGCCCTTTTACAGAGCAGTACTTC. The complete variable domain, with remaining parts taken from reference TRBV30 and TRBJ2-7, reads SQTIHQWPATLVQPVGSPLSLECTVEGTSNPNLYWYRQAAGRGLQLLFYSVGIGQISSEVPQNLSASRPQDRQFILSSKKLLLSDSGFYLCAWTAGTGPFTEQYFGPGTRLTVT.

In this sample, this clone turned up once. The V gene is TRBV4-1, the J gene TRBJ1-3, with D possibly matching TRBD1 (5 bases). The CDR3 spans 14 residues. Trimming stripped 0 bases from V and 7 bases from J, with 10 bases between. In germline, CDR1 is MGHRA, CDR2 YSYEKL. The CDR3 DNA follows: TGCGCCAGCAGCCAAGAGGAGGGGAGGAACACCATATATTTT. The encoded protein is CASSQEEGRNTIYF.

This clone appeared a few times. The CDR3 sequence is CASRSGTGYSPLHF. The CDR3 DNA follows: TGTGCCAGCAGGTCCGGGACAGGGTATTCACCCCTCCACTTT. V gene TRBV5-5 combines with J gene TRBJ1-6; 9 bases match TRBD1. The germline gives CDR1 SGHKS, CDR2 YYEKEE (reference sequence). V dropped 5 bases and J dropped 8; count of bases not matched to a gene: 5. The CDR3 runs 14 residues.

The rearrangement joins TRBV4-1 to TRBJ1-5; perhaps TRBD1 as D (6 bases). This CDR3 spans 14 amino acids. The V and J ends lost 1 base and 5 bases respectively, with 9 bases between them. CDR1 and CDR2 from the germline V gene are MGHRA and YSYEKL. The CDR3 nucleotides read TGCGCCAGCAGCCAAGGGGGGCTATATCAGCCCCAGCATTTT. Amino acid sequence: CASSQGGLYQPQHF.

This clone was found a few times. The rearrangement links TRBV5-6 to TRBJ1-3; D gene ambiguous. Germline values: CDR1 SGHDT, CDR2 YYEEEE. The CDR3 has 15 residues. With 1 base removed from V and 0 bases from J, the gap between germline ends came to 8 bases. The CDR3 coding sequence is TGTGCCAGCAGCTTGTTCCGTTACTCTGGAAACACCATATATTTT. Translated: CASSLFRYSGNTIYF. Full variable domain (missing parts from reference TRBV5-6 and TRBJ1-3): DAGVTQSPTHLIKTRGQQVTLRCSPKSGHDTVSWYQQALGQGPQFIFQYYEEEERQRGNFPDRFSGHQFPNYSSELNVNALLLGDSALYLCASSLFRYSGNTIYFGEGSWLTVV.

The table lists this clone with a few counts. The V gene is TRBV5-8, the J gene TRBJ2-7; weak D call: TRBD1 (6 bases). Looked up from germline, CDR1 is SGHTS and CDR2 is YDEGEE. CDR3 length: 14 amino acids. V dropped 1 base and J dropped 0 bases, with 8 bases sitting between them. CDR3 DNA sequence: TGTGCCAGCAGCTTGAGGGGGATCTCCTACGAGCAGTACTTC. Translated: CASSLRGISYEQYF.

The table lists this clone with a few counts. This rearrangement joins TRBV20-1 to TRBJ2-5; possible D gene TRBD1, 6 bases. V lost 7 bases, J lost 5 bases, and 11 bases lay in between. CDR1 is DFQATT and CDR2 is SNEGSKA in the germline V gene (reference sequence). CDR3 length equals 11 residues. This CDR3 is CSVLRGETQYF. DNA of the CDR3: TGCAGTGTTCTCAGGGGCGAGACCCAGTACTTC.

The chain employs TRBV4-3 and TRBJ2-2, with D possibly TRBD2 on 6 matching bases. Trimming left V 0 bases short and J 6 bases short, with 14 bases between. The CDR3 runs 16 residues. The germline V gene has CDR1 LGHNA and CDR2 YSLEER. The CDR3 loop is CASSQDVGGVSGELFF. CDR3 sequence (DNA): TGCGCCAGCAGCCAAGATGTGGGGGGAGTATCCGGGGAGCTGTTTTTT.